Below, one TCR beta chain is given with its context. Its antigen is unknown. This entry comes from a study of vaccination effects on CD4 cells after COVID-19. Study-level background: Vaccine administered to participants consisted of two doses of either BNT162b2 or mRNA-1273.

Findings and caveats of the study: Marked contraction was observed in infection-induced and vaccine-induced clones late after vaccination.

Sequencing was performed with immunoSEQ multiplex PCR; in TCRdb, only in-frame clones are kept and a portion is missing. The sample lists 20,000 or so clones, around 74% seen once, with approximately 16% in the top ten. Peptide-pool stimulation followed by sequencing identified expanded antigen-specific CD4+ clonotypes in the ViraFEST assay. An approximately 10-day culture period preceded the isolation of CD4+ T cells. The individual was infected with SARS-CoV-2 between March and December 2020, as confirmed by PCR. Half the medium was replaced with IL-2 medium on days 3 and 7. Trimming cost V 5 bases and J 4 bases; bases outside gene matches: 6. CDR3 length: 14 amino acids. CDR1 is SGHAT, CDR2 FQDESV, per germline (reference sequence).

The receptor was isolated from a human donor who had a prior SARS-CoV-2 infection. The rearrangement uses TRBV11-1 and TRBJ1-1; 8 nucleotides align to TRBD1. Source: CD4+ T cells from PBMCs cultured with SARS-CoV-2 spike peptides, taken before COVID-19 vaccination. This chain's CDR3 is CASSTGTGVTEAFF. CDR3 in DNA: TGTGCCAGCAGCACCGGGACAGGAGTCACTGAAGCTTTCTTT.